Many counts were recorded for the clone carrying this T cell receptor (beta chain). Its antigen is still unknown. The CDR3 loop spans 15 amino acids. Germline V gene data show CDR1 as LNHNV and CDR2 as YYDKDF (reference sequence). V lost 0 bases and J 2 bases, leaving 10 bases between the germline ends. This specimen belongs to a study of CD8 T cells in ankylosing spondylitis. General study findings and limits: Disease-linked clones, CD8+, were relatively rare in peripheral blood. Characteristic, it appeared, of ankylosing spondylitis blood was a TCR beta motif of eight highly homologous variants.

MiXCR, applied by TCRdb to the 5' RACE reads, yields one record per CDR3 protein. The sample has under 250,000 distinct CDR3 sequences; roughly 8.2% are singletons. Sequenced: blood, either unsorted or a sorted T cell fraction (not recorded which). This clonotype was obtained from a female donor with ankylosing spondylitis or in good health (not recorded which). V is TRBV15 and J is TRBJ2-5; tentative D call: TRBD2 (6 bases). In nucleotides, the CDR3 is TGTGCCACCAGCAGAGATAGGGGACTGCAAGAGACCCAGTACTTC. Translation: CATSRDRGLQETQYF.